This T cell receptor beta chain was profiled in a study of monozygotic twins with inflammatory bowel disease. Of note for this clonotype: Its antigen is still unknown.

The study's findings and limits: Immunosuppressive treatment differences may have increased patient repertoire variability. Clonotypes shared with others were fewer in IBD patients than in healthy twins, especially with disease activity.

CDR1 is ENHRY, CDR2 SYGVKD, per germline. The CDR3 is made up of 16 amino acids. cDNA synthesis was performed in eight separate reactions for each sample. Addition of UMIs with a 6-nucleotide sample barcode was achieved by template switching. TCRdb reprocessed the 5' RACE reads, with one entry per CDR3 protein and no DNA. In total, the table holds a few hundred thousand distinct CDR3 sequences. The chain employs TRBV10-3 and TRBJ2-1; the TCRdb D gene call, TRBD2, has no DNA to confirm it. Sequenced input: blood. The source is a human donor with ulcerative colitis or Crohn's disease, or a healthy co-twin of an affected twin (not recorded which). The CDR3: CAISSLYSGGDNEQFF.